This TCR beta chain appears in the sequencing data of a study of metastatic and nonmetastatic thyroid tumors. Whole-study context: Thyroid patients, malignant and benign, had repertoires compared across blood and tumor or nodule tissue.

MiXCR reprocessed the PCR reads for TCRdb. The sample shows roughly 57,000 clones, 20% of them seen only once. The V gene lost 6 bases and the J gene lost 0 bases, with 14 bases spanning the gap. This CDR3 has 16 amino acids. The V gene's germline CDR1 is SGHAT and CDR2 FQDESV (reference sequence). This clone was seen many times. Its target is not known. Every patient was untreated before thyroid surgery. General study findings and limits: The reported finding was significantly higher TCR beta diversity in malignant thyroid tumors relative to benign nodules, in blood and tumor.

The TCR originated in a female donor with papillary thyroid cancer or a benign thyroid nodule (not recorded which). Some clones in this sample may be carry-over from other donors' samples. The chain carries TRBV11-1 and TRBJ2-2, with D unresolved. The source material was blood. CDR3 DNA sequence: TGTGCCAGCAGTCCACAAAGTCTTTCGAACACCGGGGAGCTGTTTTTT. The encoded protein is CASSPQSLSNTGELFF.